The 8 T cell receptor beta chains in this list originate from one sample, sequenced in a study of neurological immune-mediated disorders. TCRdb re-analysed the 5' RACE reads in MiXCR, keeping a single row per CDR3 protein. The sample consists of tens of thousands of distinct CDR3 sequences, roughly 13% of them appearing once. The specimen sequenced was PBMCs. Source of these receptors: a woman in her forties or fifties in good health.

This clonotype has at least ten counts. The rearrangement uses TRBV3-1 and TRBJ2-3, with D possibly matching TRBD2 (6 bases). Germline V lookup: CDR1 LGHDT, CDR2 YNNKEL (reference sequence). Trimming took 0 bases from V and 7 from J, leaving 14 bases between them. This CDR3 is 15 amino acids long. The CDR3 DNA reads TGTGCCAGCAGCCAAGATTGGACTACCTCCCATACGCAGTATTTT. Amino acid sequence: CASSQDWTTSHTQYF.

This clonotype was picked up many times. The V call is TRBV20-1, the J call TRBJ1-4, with D uncertain. The V and J ends lost 4 bases and 0 bases respectively, with 15 bases between them. Germline CDR1 and CDR2: DFQATT and SNEGSKA (reference sequence). The CDR3 sequence is 16 residues long. CDR3 residues: CSAMPSARTTNEKLFF. CDR3 sequence (DNA): TGCAGTGCTATGCCATCGGCGAGGACAACTAATGAAAAACTGTTTTTT.

This clonotype has ten or more counts. This chain connects TRBV14 to TRBJ1-2; 9 positions agree with TRBD1. This CDR3 is built from 15 residues. The J segment lost 8 bases and the V segment lost 0 bases, leaving 7 bases of the junction unmatched. CDR1 and CDR2 from the germline V gene are SGHDN and FVKESK. The CDR3 DNA is TGTGCCAGCAGCCAAGAACAGGGGGCCTTAGGGGGCTACACCTTC. This encodes CASSQEQGALGGYTF.

Ten or more counts support this clonotype. The V and J genes are TRBV5-1 and TRBJ1-2, with D possibly TRBD1 on 5 matching bases. Germline V gene sequence: CDR1 SGHRS, CDR2 YFSETQ. Trimming pared 2 bases from V and 8 bases from J, leaving 16 bases between. CDR3 size: 14 residues. CDR3 nucleotide sequence: TGCGCCAGCAGCTTAGGGGCGACCGGTGGGGGCTACACCTTC. It codes for CASSLGATGGGYTF.

This clonotype was detected ten times or more. The chain employs TRBV20-1 and TRBJ2-7, with 7 nucleotides matching TRBD2. Looked up from germline, CDR1 is DFQATT and CDR2 is SNEGSKA (reference sequence). V was clipped by 0 bases and J by 3 bases; unmatched bases: 8. The CDR3 has 15 residues. CDR3 sequence: CSARDPGTTLYEQYF. Here the CDR3 DNA reads TGCAGTGCTAGAGACCCCGGGACTACACTCTACGAGCAGTACTTC.

This clonotype occurred many times. CDR3 sequence: CASSLRGQPPYEQYF. CDR3 DNA: TGTGCCAGCAGTTTAAGGGGCCAGCCACCCTACGAGCAGTACTTC. The chain combines TRBV12-3 or TRBV12-4 with TRBJ2-7; D may be TRBD1 (5 bases). V was trimmed by 2 bases and J by 2 bases, leaving 13 bases between them. The CDR3 is 15 amino acids.

There are many counts of this clonotype. The chain carries TRBV9 and TRBJ2-1, with D uncertain. V gave up 2 bases and J gave up 0 bases, with 15 bases separating them. This CDR3 region has 17 residues. Germline lookup yields CDR1 SGDLS and CDR2 YYNGEE. CDR3: CASSVAPDYSSYNEQFF. DNA for the CDR3: TGTGCCAGCAGCGTTGCCCCTGATTACAGCTCCTACAATGAGCAGTTCTTC.

Turning to this clonotype: A much larger clone lies a single base off, so this may be a read error. The chain couples TRBV27 to TRBJ1-2, with D uncertain. V lost 8 bases to trimming and J lost 3 bases, with 16 bases between them. This CDR3 has 14 amino acids. Germline V gene lookup returns CDR1 MNHEY and CDR2 SMNVEV (reference sequence). CDR3 coding DNA: TGTGCCAGCCGCATGCGACGGGAATACTATGGCTACACCTTC. Its translation is CASRMRREYYGYTF.